Listed below are T cell receptor beta chains from one sample, sequenced in a study of cytomegalovirus exposure and HLA in healthy donors. The protocol was immunoSEQ multiplex PCR, while the TCRdb copy is restricted to in-frame clones and leaves out a portion. The sample shows about 110,000 clones, about 73% of them seen only once. Input material: PBMCs. The receptors shown here come from a woman younger than 45 in good health and CMV-seronegative. CDR3s include the opening cysteine and the closing phenylalanine or tryptophan. D genes are given only for firm matches. Only some rows state a clone size, as once, few, many or a class for expanded clones.

size	length	D	V	J	CDR3	DNA
NA	13	TRBD1	TRBV28	TRBJ2-5	CASGSGTAETQYF	TGTGCCAGCGGCTCCGGGACAGCAGAGACCCAGTACTTC
NA	16	TRBD2	TRBV4-1	TRBJ2-1	CASSHQLAGARNEQFF	TGCGCCAGCAGCCACCAACTAGCGGGGGCCCGCAATGAGCAGTTCTTC
NA	14	TRBD1	TRBV29-1	TRBJ1-2	CSVYGQGSYLGYTF	TGCAGCGTTTACGGACAGGGAAGTTATTTGGGCTACACCTTC
NA	15	NA	TRBV4-3	TRBJ1-2	CASSQVTEANYGYTF	TGCGCCAGCAGCCAAGTAACAGAAGCTAACTATGGCTACACCTTC
NA	13	TRBD2	TRBV28	TRBJ2-5	CASSSGGQETQYF	TGTGCCAGCAGTTCGGGGGGTCAAGAGACCCAGTACTTC
NA	17	NA	TRBV7-2	TRBJ2-5	CASSSSNLRSVQETQYF	TGTGCCAGCAGCTCCTCCAACCTGCGAAGCGTTCAAGAGACCCAGTACTTC
NA	12	NA	TRBV6-1	TRBJ2-2	CASRLPPGELFF	TGTGCCAGCAGACTTCCCCCGGGGGAGCTGTTTTTT
NA	14	NA	TRBV30	TRBJ1-4	CAWSVGQAGEKLFF	TGTGCCTGGAGTGTGGGGCAGGCGGGGGAAAAACTGTTTTTT
few	11	NA	TRBV19	TRBJ1-4	CASSIREKLFF	TGTGCCAGTAGTATTCGTGAAAAACTGTTTTTT
NA	14	NA	TRBV19	TRBJ1-1	CASSIGDQGPEAFF	TGTGCCAGTAGTATAGGGGACCAGGGGCCTGAAGCTTTCTTT
few	17	NA	TRBV5-4	TRBJ2-1	CASSPQELTNLPNEQFF	TGTGCCAGCAGCCCTCAAGAATTGACTAACCTCCCGAATGAGCAGTTCTTC
NA	16	TRBD1	TRBV28	TRBJ1-4	CASSSPWGQGNEKLFF	TGTGCCAGCAGTTCTCCGTGGGGACAGGGGAATGAAAAACTGTTTTTT
NA	13	TRBD1	TRBV30	TRBJ2-5	CAWSNDRGQTQYF	TGTGCCTGGAGTAACGACAGGGGCCAGACCCAGTACTTC
few	14	NA	TRBV7-9	TRBJ1-5	CASSQEDFDQPQHF	TGTGCCAGCAGCCAGGAGGATTTCGATCAGCCCCAGCATTTT
NA	19	NA	TRBV13	TRBJ2-6	CASSLDSSEHNSGANVLTF	TGTGCCAGCAGCTTAGATTCTAGCGAGCACAATTCTGGGGCCAACGTCCTGACTTTC
NA	17	NA	TRBV2	TRBJ2-3	CASIGEGDRYRSDTQYF	TGTGCCAGCATTGGAGAGGGAGACCGGTATCGTTCAGATACGCAGTATTTT
NA	17	TRBD1	TRBV7-9	TRBJ1-1	CASSFRGHKRVNTEAFF	TGTGCCAGCAGCTTCAGGGGGCATAAAAGGGTGAACACTGAAGCTTTCTTT
once	11	NA	TRBV29-1	TRBJ2-7	CSVPGTGLQYF	TGCAGCGTTCCCGGCACGGGATTGCAGTACTTC
NA	15	TRBD1	TRBV6-5	TRBJ1-1	CASSYSGQGAPEAFF	TGTGCCAGCAGTTACTCGGGACAGGGGGCCCCTGAAGCTTTCTTT
few	11	NA	TRBV28	TRBJ1-1	CASSWRTEAFF	TGTGCCAGCAGCTGGAGGACTGAAGCTTTCTTT
NA	13	NA	TRBV19	TRBJ2-7	CASSRGNPYEQYF	TGTGCCAGTAGTCGAGGGAATCCCTACGAGCAGTACTTC
NA	13	TRBD1	TRBV5-1	TRBJ1-2	CASSEGTAYGYTF	TGCGCCAGCAGCGAAGGGACAGCCTATGGCTACACCTTC
NA	14	TRBD1	TRBV14	TRBJ2-1	CASSQGTGYNEQFF	TGTGCCAGCAGCCAAGGGACAGGATACAATGAGCAGTTCTTC
NA	13	TRBD2	TRBV27	TRBJ2-2	CASKTGGSGELFF	TGTGCCAGCAAAACCGGGGGGTCCGGGGAGCTGTTTTTT
NA	16	TRBD1	TRBV7-2	TRBJ2-3	CASSFTGQGSTDTQYF	TGTGCCAGCAGCTTTACCGGACAGGGTAGCACAGATACGCAGTATTTT
NA	14	NA	TRBV28	TRBJ1-6	CASIPGNYNSPLHF	TGTGCCAGCATCCCAGGAAACTATAATTCACCCCTCCACTTT
NA	15	NA	TRBV5-4	TRBJ2-7	CASSSLSGSSYEQYF	TGTGCCAGCAGCTCCCTGAGCGGGTCTTCCTACGAGCAGTACTTC
NA	13	NA	TRBV18	TRBJ2-7	CASSPEGRWEQYF	TGTGCCAGCTCCCCCGAGGGCCGATGGGAGCAGTACTTC
NA	14	TRBD1	TRBV5-4	TRBJ1-2	CASTSGDRVLGYTF	TGTGCCAGCACCTCAGGGGACAGGGTCCTTGGCTACACCTTC
NA	14	NA	TRBV2	TRBJ2-1	CASSRQSSYNEQFF	TGTGCCAGCAGCAGACAGAGCTCCTACAATGAGCAGTTCTTC
NA	14	NA	TRBV5-6	TRBJ1-1	CASSSVWRNTEAFF	TGTGCCAGCAGCTCCGTGTGGAGGAACACTGAAGCTTTCTTT
NA	14	NA	TRBV21-1	TRBJ1-2	CASSKSQGASGYTF	TGTGCCAGCAGCAAATCACAGGGGGCCAGTGGCTACACCTTC
few	15	TRBD1	TRBV2	TRBJ2-3	CASSEETGGTDTQYF	TGTGCCAGCAGTGAAGAAACAGGGGGCACAGATACGCAGTATTTT
NA	18	TRBD1	TRBV9	TRBJ1-4	CASSTTGQGARVNEKLFF	TGTGCCAGCAGTACAACGGGACAGGGGGCGCGAGTTAATGAAAAACTGTTTTTT
NA	14	TRBD1	TRBV7-8	TRBJ1-2	CASNRGGAGYGYTF	TGTGCCAGCAATAGAGGGGGCGCGGGCTATGGCTACACCTTC
once	15	NA	TRBV4-1	TRBJ1-4	CASSQPGGAGEKLFF	TGCGCCAGCAGCCAGCCCGGGGGGGCTGGTGAAAAACTGTTTTTT
NA	11	NA	TRBV6-1	TRBJ1-2	CASSDFSGYTF	TGTGCCAGCAGTGATTTTAGTGGCTACACCTTC
NA	14	TRBD1	TRBV9	TRBJ2-1	CASSAGTGGDEQFF	TGTGCCAGCAGCGCCGGGACAGGGGGCGATGAGCAGTTCTTC
NA	16	TRBD1	TRBV2	TRBJ1-3	CASRRDRGLSGNTIYF	TGTGCCAGCAGGCGGGACAGGGGGTTGAGTGGAAACACCATATATTTT
NA	11	NA	TRBV29-1	TRBJ1-2	CSSSGPSGYTF	TGCAGCTCCAGCGGCCCCAGTGGCTACACCTTC
NA	15	NA	TRBV4-3	TRBJ2-2	CASSQITGNTGELFF	TGCGCCAGCAGCCAAATTACGGGGAACACCGGGGAGCTGTTTTTT
NA	14	NA	TRBV23-1	TRBJ1-2	CASSQLQGTNGYTF	TGCGCCAGCAGTCAGCTACAGGGAACTAACGGCTACACCTTC
NA	14	NA	TRBV7-6	TRBJ2-2	CASSAIQGSGELFF	TGTGCCAGCAGCGCCATACAGGGTTCCGGGGAGCTGTTTTTT
NA	13	NA	TRBV6-6	TRBJ1-1	CASRRTVNTEAFF	TGTGCCAGCAGGAGGACAGTGAACACTGAAGCTTTCTTT
NA	14	NA	TRBV14	TRBJ1-1	CASSQVRGATEAFF	TGTGCCAGCAGCCAAGTTCGGGGTGCCACTGAAGCTTTCTTT
few	12	NA	TRBV19	TRBJ2-3	CASSRDTDTQYF	TGTGCCAGTAGTCGCGACACAGATACGCAGTATTTT
once	14	NA	TRBV5-1	TRBJ2-5	CASSLDVAGETQYF	TGCGCCAGCAGCTTGGATGTTGCGGGGGAGACCCAGTACTTC
NA	15	NA	TRBV9	TRBJ1-2	CASSGDPDRHYGYTF	TGTGCCAGCAGCGGGGATCCTGACAGGCACTATGGCTACACCTTC
NA	18	NA	TRBV5-8	TRBJ1-2	CASSLFLITIQGSYGYTF	TGTGCCAGCAGCTTGTTTTTAATAACCATTCAGGGGAGCTATGGCTACACCTTC
NA	13	TRBD2	TRBV6-5	TRBJ2-3	CASSGTSGTTQYF	TGTGCCAGCAGCGGGACTAGCGGGACTACGCAGTATTTT
NA	15	NA	TRBV7-2	TRBJ1-5	CASSFDGGAGEPQHF	TGTGCCAGCAGCTTCGATGGGGGGGCAGGGGAGCCCCAGCATTTT
NA	16	TRBD2	TRBV5-4	TRBJ2-3	CASSLSLAGVADTQYF	TGTGCCAGCAGCTTGAGTCTAGCGGGAGTCGCAGATACGCAGTATTTT
once	16	TRBD1	TRBV4-2	TRBJ1-1	CASSQSRGLINTEAFF	TGTGCCAGCAGCCAGTCCAGGGGGCTGATAAACACTGAAGCTTTCTTT
NA	17	TRBD2	TRBV16	TRBJ2-6	CASSQYSGSSGANVLTF	TGTGCCAGCAGCCAATACAGCGGGAGTAGTGGGGCCAACGTCCTGACTTTC